A single sample is the source of the 20 T cell receptor beta chains below, sequenced in a study of cytomegalovirus exposure and HLA in healthy donors. Primers for the PCR totalled 60 Vbeta and 13 Jbeta. Assay: immunoSEQ multiplex PCR; the TCRdb copy retains only in-frame clones and omits some. The sample yields under 250,000 clones, approximately 82% seen once. Sequencing used PBMCs. All receptors derive from a woman aged 50 to 65 in good health and CMV-seropositive.

CDR3: CASSTRTGSGNTIYF. DNA for the CDR3: TGCGCCAGCAGCACCCGGACAGGCTCTGGAAACACCATATATTTT. The chain is built from TRBV5-1 and TRBJ1-3, with 7 bases aligning to TRBD1. Per the germline V gene, CDR1 is SGHRS and CDR2 is YFSETQ. This CDR3 region has 15 residues. The junction had 4 bases not matched to a gene; V was cut back by 4 bases and J by 0 bases.

The J gene is TRBJ2-7, the V gene TRBV18; no clear D. V was clipped by 6 bases and J by 4 bases, with 7 bases between them. This CDR3 has 11 amino acids. CDR1 KGHSH and CDR2 LQKENI come from the germline V gene. CDR3 nucleotides: TGTGCCAGCTCGCTCGGTTACGAGCAGTACTTC. Its translation: CASSLGYEQYF.

The rearrangement joins TRBV12-2 to TRBJ2-2; the table's TRBD2 call for D was not verified on the DNA. TRBV12-2 is a documented pseudogene. CDR3 length: 18 amino acids. The CDR3 loop reads CASRLAGPRLAGAGELFF. CDR3 DNA: TGTGCAAGTCGCTTAGCGGGCCCCAGACTAGCCGGCGCCGGGGAGCTGTTTTTT.

The table lists this clone with a few counts. The chain joins TRBV5-6 to TRBJ1-1, with D perhaps matching TRBD1 (5 bases). The germline V and J ends were trimmed by 6 bases and 0 bases, with 12 bases remaining between them. This CDR3 spans 14 amino acids. Germline V CDR1 and CDR2: SGHDT, YYEEEE. The CDR3 nucleotides read TGTGCCAGCAACCCGACAGCCATGAACACTGAAGCTTTCTTT. It encodes CASNPTAMNTEAFF. The whole variable domain, filled in from reference TRBV5-6 and TRBJ1-1, reads DAGVTQSPTHLIKTRGQQVTLRCSPKSGHDTVSWYQQALGQGPQFIFQYYEEEERQRGNFPDRFSGHQFPNYSSELNVNALLLGDSALYLCASNPTAMNTEAFFGQGTRLTVV.

The chain combines TRBV5-1 with TRBJ1-1; D perhaps matches TRBD1 (5 bases). V was pared by 4 bases and J by 6 bases, with 19 bases between. Germline CDR1 and CDR2: SGHRS and YFSETQ. CDR3 length: 15 amino acids. The DNA for the CDR3 is TGCGCCAGCAGCCCGCGCACGGGGGAAAGGTCTGAAGCTTTCTTT. It translates to CASSPRTGERSEAFF.

J is TRBJ1-5 and V is TRBV5-8; D perhaps matches TRBD1 (5 bases). Germline CDR1 reads SGHTS; CDR2 reads YDEGEE. The CDR3 sequence is 17 residues long. The germline V and J ends were trimmed by 4 bases and 4 bases, with 21 bases remaining between them. CDR3 sequence (DNA): TGTGCCAGCAGCCTGATCAGGGTCTTACATAGTAATCAGCCCCAGCATTTT. This sequence encodes CASSLIRVLHSNQPQHF.

The gene calls are TRBV4-3 and TRBJ2-1; the D is unclear. The CDR3 covers 12 residues. The V and J ends lost 4 bases and 7 bases respectively, with 8 bases between them. Per germline, CDR1 LGHNA and CDR2 YSLEER. The CDR3 region has the DNA TGCGCCAGCAGCCTCACCGGGAATGAGCAGTTCTTC. Translating gives CASSLTGNEQFF.

Comment on this clone: Other DNA sequences of this sample code for an identical CDR3. The genes are TRBV27 and TRBJ1-2; 8 bases are shared with TRBD1. Germline-derived CDR1 and CDR2 are MNHEY and SMNVEV (reference sequence). The junction had 12 bases not matched to a gene; V was cut back by 8 bases and J by 7 bases. This CDR3 contains 14 residues. CDR3 in DNA: TGTGCCAGCTCCTATCGGCAGGGGGCATCTGGCTACACCTTC. This translates into CASSYRQGASGYTF.

Here the CDR3 DNA reads TGTGCCAGCAGCTCCGGGACAGGATACGCACCCCTCCACTTT. It codes for CASSSGTGYAPLHF. V gene TRBV7-2 combines with J gene TRBJ1-6; TRBD1 agrees at 8 bases. Trimming took 4 bases from V and 11 from J; bases not matched to a gene: 7. The germline CDR1 and CDR2 sequences are SGHTA and FQGNSA. The CDR3 extends over 14 amino acids.

V gene TRBV7-3 combines with J gene TRBJ1-1; D is perhaps TRBD1 (6 bases). The CDR3 loop spans 13 amino acids. The germline CDR1 and CDR2 sequences are SGHTA and FQGTGA. Between the trimmed V and J ends, which lost 4 bases and 1 base, there was a span of 7 bases. CDR3 residues: CASSSQGNTEAFF. DNA for the CDR3: TGTGCCAGCAGCTCACAGGGGAACACTGAAGCTTTCTTT.

The chain has TRBV4-1 and TRBJ1-3; D is uncertain. The CDR3 consists of 16 residues. The V end was cut by 2 bases, the J end by 0 bases, with 11 bases between. Per the germline V gene, CDR1 is MGHRA and CDR2 is YSYEKL. In DNA form, the CDR3 reads TGCGCCAGCAGCCAATTGGGCAGACCCTCTGGAAACACCATATATTTT. It translates to CASSQLGRPSGNTIYF.

V gene TRBV6-5 combines with J gene TRBJ2-4; 7 bases align to TRBD1. The germline gives CDR1 MNHEY, CDR2 SVGAGI. The CDR3 extends over 14 amino acids. V trimming: 7 bases; J trimming: 1 base; junction bases outside the gene matches: 4. This CDR3 reads CASKKQGAKNIQYF. CDR3 sequence (DNA): TGTGCCAGCAAAAAACAGGGGGCCAAAAACATTCAGTACTTC.

The J gene is TRBJ1-5, the V gene TRBV7-8, with TRBD1 identical over 11 bases. Trimming cost V 4 bases and J 1 base; bases outside gene matches: 9. The CDR3 runs 18 residues. Germline assignment: CDR1 SGHVS and CDR2 FQNEAQ. The CDR3: CASSSGTGGLRSNQPQHF. CDR3 DNA sequence: TGTGCCAGCAGCTCAGGGACAGGGGGGTTGCGGAGCAATCAGCCCCAGCATTTT. The whole variable domain, filled in from reference TRBV7-8 and TRBJ1-5, reads GAGVSQSPRYKVAKRGQDVALRCDPISGHVSLFWYQQALGQGPEFLTYFQNEAQLDKSGLPSDRFFAERPEGSVSTLKIQRTQQEDSAVYLCASSSGTGGLRSNQPQHFGDGTRLSIL.

The chain carries TRBV28 and TRBJ2-7; no clear D gene. CDR3 length: 12 residues. Trimming removed 2 bases at V and 5 bases at J, with 7 bases between. Germline values: CDR1 MDHEN, CDR2 SYDVKM. CDR3 sequence reads: CASSLGSNEQYF. CDR3 DNA: TGTGCCAGCAGTTTAGGCTCGAACGAGCAGTACTTC.

The chain combines TRBV7-9 with TRBJ1-1; D call uncertain. CDR1 is SEHNR, CDR2 FQNEAQ, per germline (reference sequence). Trimming cost V 1 base and J 3 bases, with 12 bases left between them. The CDR3 spans 15 residues. Here the CDR3 reads CASSLEGPGDTEAFF. The CDR3 DNA is TGTGCCAGCAGCTTAGAAGGACCGGGAGACACTGAAGCTTTCTTT.

The J gene is TRBJ2-7, the V gene TRBV2, with TRBD1 matching over 10 bases. Trimming cost V 4 bases and J 6 bases; bases outside gene matches: 6. This CDR3 has 14 residues. Germline values: CDR1 SNHLY, CDR2 FYNNEI. The CDR3 spells CASSAGQGFGEQYF. The CDR3 nucleotides are TGTGCCAGCAGTGCGGGACAGGGGTTCGGCGAGCAGTACTTC.

CDR3 sequence: CASSLWGQGDRGYTF. The CDR3, as DNA: TGTGCCAGCAGTTTATGGGGTCAGGGCGATAGGGGCTACACCTTC. The chain has TRBV28 and TRBJ1-2; a possible D gene is TRBD1 (5 bases). The germline V gene has CDR1 MDHEN and CDR2 SYDVKM. This CDR3 has 15 residues. V shed 0 bases and J shed 8 bases, with 16 bases lying between them.

The chain is built from TRBV18 and TRBJ2-5; D may be TRBD1 (6 bases). CDR1 is KGHSH and CDR2 is LQKENI in the germline V gene. This CDR3 has 16 amino acids. V lost 2 bases and J 0 bases, leaving 13 bases between the germline ends. CDR3 nucleotides: TGTGCCAGCTCACCAAGGGGGTCACCGTACCAAGAGACCCAGTACTTC. The encoded protein is CASSPRGSPYQETQYF.

This clone was picked up one time. The V call is TRBV19, the J call TRBJ2-1; TRBD2 is a possible D gene (7 bases). The CDR3 has 14 amino acids. With 5 bases removed from V and 4 bases from J, the gap between germline ends came to 12 bases. The germline gives CDR1 LNHDA, CDR2 SQIVND (reference sequence). The CDR3 protein is CASSFGGRYNEQFF. For the CDR3, the DNA is TGTGCCAGTAGTTTCGGGGGGCGATACAATGAGCAGTTCTTC.

This clone was seen once. The chain employs TRBV7-8 and TRBJ1-5; D not resolved. The germline V gene encodes CDR1 SGHVS and CDR2 FQNEAQ. CDR3 length: 15 amino acids. Between the trimmed V and J ends, which lost 1 base and 1 base, there was a span of 8 bases. This chain's CDR3 is CASSLDGKSNQPQHF. CDR3 nucleotide sequence: TGTGCCAGCAGCTTAGACGGGAAGAGCAATCAGCCCCAGCATTTT.